The entry below describes one T cell receptor (beta chain). This clone was seen only a few times. The specificity of this receptor is unknown. Per-base quality was not reported, and no clone a single base away is much larger than it. The library was produced with the immunoSEQ multiplex PCR assay. For the multiplex PCR, a mixture combining 60 forward primers for TCR Vbeta segments and 13 reverse primers for TCR Jbeta segments was used. Amplification of the CDR3 region of rearranged TCR beta genes was performed with a multiplex PCR assay on genomic DNA. The Illumina HiSeq System was used to sequence the amplified TCR beta libraries as 87-base-pair reads. The study's processing was this. A later analysis tallied tens of millions of unique TCR beta chains across the 610 or so repertoires, and some 12 million of those chains were shared by two or more donors. Raw reads were error-corrected and collapsed into unique sequences by a nearest-neighbor algorithm in which closely related sequences were merged to remove PCR and sequencing errors. To assign V, D and J gene segments, CDR3 sequences were aligned to IMGT reference sequences. For a sequence to be retained, at least a six-nucleotide match to both a V gene segment and a J gene segment was required. Rearrangements were classified as productive when the CDR3 lacked stop codons and remained in frame with V and J, and all other rearrangements were classified as non-productive. Following IMGT convention, CDR3 was defined as the stretch from the second conserved V-encoded cysteine to the conserved J-encoded phenylalanine. The earlier analysis of approximately 590 of the donors excluded any sequence lacking an unambiguous match to a single V gene segment. In an earlier analysis of about 590 of the donors, a V segment was called functional when productive rearrangements were above 56.7%, and segregating when the standard deviation between donors exceeded 5%. A statistical classification framework was developed to diagnose cytomegalovirus status using the catalog of TCR beta chain sequences. A later analysis assigned V and J genes by comparing TCR nucleotide sequences with IMGT/GENE-DB human TR gene sequences. The TCRdist pipeline was used in a later analysis to assign CDR3 sequences and most-parsimonious VDJ recombination scenarios. In a later analysis, every TCR beta chain was defined by the combination of its CDR3 amino acid sequence and its V-gene family, and reads without a unique V-gene family were dropped. In a later analysis, 500 to 650 highly shared, low-generation-probability nucleotide sequences were removed to address suspected cross-contamination and a sequencing artifact. In a later analysis, a clonal expansion index for each public chain was calculated from normalized within-repertoire ranks of inferred template counts. Generation probabilities in a later analysis came from a VDJ recombination model fitted to out-of-frame rearrangements, and those results were checked against IGoR. A later analysis scored TCR-TCR, TCR-HLA and TCR-CMV co-occurrence with hypergeometric tests, applying a repertoire-size bias correction to TCR pairs. In a later analysis, false discovery rates were estimated by permuting HLA or CMV assignments 20 times. A later analysis grouped co-occurring TCRs with DBSCAN, adding TCRdist sequence similarity when clustering within HLA-allele-positive subsets. Co-occurrence clustering excluded repertoires with fewer than 30,000 or more than 120,000 public chains, plus five with anomalous nucleotide sharing. TCRdb holds this immuneACCESS table with in-frame rearrangements only. Some clones are missing; in checked studies, unresolved V genes explain under half, and the rest has no known cause. V and J calls and clone size are copied from that table; D and trimming were computed from the DNA. The sample has approximately 150,000 clones on record, roughly four fifths of them singletons. Approximately 1.4% of the sample goes to the ten largest clones.

Via the germline V gene (reference sequence), CDR1 is GTSNPN and CDR2 SVGIG. The V end gives up 0 bases and the J end 2 bases, leaving 4 bases in the junction not matched to a gene. The CDR3 starts with the cysteine, ends with the phenylalanine, and has 15 residues. Only the CDR3 DNA stays, 45 bases, in frame from base 1. The source of the sample is a study of cytomegalovirus exposure and HLA in healthy donors (dated by TCRdb to about 2017). In terms of the full investigation: In an earlier analysis of 550 to 750 of the donors, 250 to 350 Gb of sequence data and about 110 million unique TCR beta sequences from about 179 million T cells were reported. Roughly 300 gigabases of sequencing data and tens of millions of unique TCR sequences were included in an early release covering several hundred HLA-typed donors. Of the 350 to 450 genotyped donors, approximately 80% fell in the genetic ancestry cluster associated with self-reported Caucasian donors. The study aimed to test whether signatures of past pathogen exposure could be identified by cataloging public T cell receptors. Using immunosequencing, the study profiled T cell repertoires from around 670 subjects and related those repertoires to cytomegalovirus serostatus. Along with the approximately 700-subject first cohort, a separate validation cohort of more than 90 different subjects was used. To predict cytomegalovirus infection status, the study combined high-throughput TCR immunosequencing, statistical association of individual TCRs with disease status, and machine learning. A later analysis re-examined previously published TCR beta repertoires from 500 to 700 donors and added high-resolution HLA genotyping to investigate patterns of TCR occurrence. Rather than using new phenotypic data, the later analysis identified candidate immune exposures from TCR beta sequences and from how often those sequences occurred across donors. An earlier analysis of 587 of the donors used high-throughput TCR beta sequencing to judge whether each TCR beta V gene segment behaved as functional or pseudogenic. Donor age, sex, ethnicity and CMV serostatus were compiled together with the repertoire data. Genome-wide SNP genotypes for about 65% of the roughly 670 donors were used in a later genetic analysis, which treated that subset as a discovery cohort. Every discovery cohort repertoire had been produced on one sequencing platform. HLA typing covered class I and class II loci at four-digit resolution. The number of typed donors differed by locus: about 620-630 for A, B, C, DRB1 and DQB1; about 520 for DQA1; 606 for DPA1; and around 450 for DPB1. Roughly five DR-DQ haplotypes were handled as single units for association and clustering, since linkage in the cohort was strong. Among some 410 genotyped donors of the cohort, an average of around 240,000 unique TCR beta nucleotide sequences was sequenced per donor, of which approximately 19% were non-productive. Paper-wide results and their limitations: The study listed approximately 150 TCR beta chains as associated with cytomegalovirus. The sequencing pipeline was judged likely to have produced a cluster of highly shared sequence variants as a technical artifact. Three of the identified cytomegalovirus-associated TCR beta chains were confirmed in vitro to be specific for cytomegalovirus antigens. A later analysis found that most CMV-associated TCR beta chains appeared HLA-restricted, with HLA associations seemingly driven largely by CMV exposure. Broadly in line with IMGT annotations, most TCR beta V segments showed up in productive rearrangements about 90% or about 30% of the time in an earlier analysis of some 590 of the donors. Roughly uniform sequencing depth across donors was assumed in presence/absence analyses, although this assumption may not hold. A later genetic analysis associated a missense DCLRE1C variant with V-gene and J-gene trimming of TCR beta chains, and an independent cohort replicated the association. The cohort was sequenced for TCR beta chains only, and without alpha or paired-chain data the features that could be detected were limited. Compared with the roughly 710-donor mean, donors in an Asian-associated ancestry cluster had fewer N-insertions in productive TCRs, according to a later genetic analysis. A further reported finding was that TCR beta sequences accurately predicted the HLA-A and HLA-B alleles for most subjects in the first cohort. At a false discovery rate of 0.05, a later analysis linked approximately 18,000 TCR beta sequences to specific HLA alleles. Most TCR sequences were observed very rarely across donors, whereas some public TCRs were present in many individuals. In a later analysis, HLA-associated TCR beta chains were found to be more clonally expanded and to have lower generation probabilities than equally common non-associated chains. The 87-base-pair reads could not distinguish some IMGT-functional V segments, including TRBV6-2 and TRBV6-3, so those segments were excluded. HLA typing was unavailable for some donors at each locus, so association tests used only the typed subset. Because counts were too low, seventeen rarely observed V segments, including chromosome 9 orphons, were left out of the earlier analysis of approximately 580 of the donors. According to the authors, the approach could potentially be generalized to other disease states and immunological phenotypes. The classifier was reported to diagnose cytomegalovirus status with high specificity and sensitivity in both the original and validation cohorts. When HLA alleles, especially DR and DQ, strongly co-occurred, attributing TCR associations to individual alleles was difficult. CMV serostatus was the only immune exposure information available for the cohort. Several of the top co-occurrence clusters appeared to be linked to parvovirus B19, influenza, CMV and Epstein-Barr virus, according to a later analysis. Linkage disequilibrium might explain the correlated functional status among segregating V segments, but an unknown experimental factor could not be ruled out. In a later analysis, the rate of TCR association differed among HLA loci, with DRB1 alleles having the most associated TCRs and HLA-C alleles having the fewest.

The cohort comprised approximately 700 healthy bone marrow donors. At the time of sampling, every cohort member was nominally healthy, though immune exposures that went unrecorded were likely present. The donor tested CMV seronegative, placing the donor among the 350 to 400 seronegative members of the cohort. Every donor gave a peripheral blood sample, and the peripheral blood mononuclear cells from that sample were used for TCR beta sequencing. Genomic DNA extraction from the blood cell samples was performed with the Qiagen DNeasy Blood Extraction Kit. The receptor chain draws on TRBV30 and TRBJ2-1, and 7 junction bases match TRBD1. Sequenced input: PBMCs. The sequence was collected from a man between 60 and 75 years old in good health and CMV-seronegative. Read as DNA, the sequence is TGTGCCTGGAGTGTACAACAGGGGACCTACAATGAGCAGTTCTTC. It specifies CAWSVQQGTYNEQFF.